The rows below give T cell receptor beta chains drawn from one sample of a study of metastatic and nonmetastatic thyroid tumors. Via MiXCR, TCRdb re-called the PCR reads. Of 7,000 to 8,000 clones listed, 32% are singletons. Material for sequencing was tumor tissue. The receptors shown here come from a female donor with papillary thyroid cancer or a benign thyroid nodule (not recorded which). Some clones in this sample may be carry-over from other donors' samples. CDR3s include the opening cysteine and the closing phenylalanine or tryptophan. The order of the fields is CDR3 protein, CDR3 DNA, V gene, D gene, J gene, clone size. A D gene is named only where the DNA matches it firmly. Not all rows give a size; the values are once, few, many and, for expanded clones, a class.

CASRADSGNTIYF | TGTGCCAGCAGAGCCGACAGCGGAAACACCATATATTTT | TRBV3-1 | - | TRBJ1-3 | -
CASSLALAGAGNEQFF | TGTGCCAGCAGCTTAGCACTAGCGGGAGCGGGCAATGAGCAGTTCTTC | TRBV7-2 | TRBD2 | TRBJ2-1 | -
CSSSHGGGTQETQYF | TGCTCCAGCAGCCATGGTGGCGGGACCCAAGAGACCCAGTACTTC | TRBV5-1 | - | TRBJ2-5 | -
CASSLEPGYSGHTIYF | TGCGCCAGCAGCTTGGAGCCGGGGTACTCTGGACACACCATATATTTT | TRBV5-1 | - | TRBJ1-3 | -
CATSNRGNEQFF | TGTGCCACCAGTAACCGGGGCAATGAGCAGTTCTTC | TRBV24-1 | - | TRBJ2-1 | medium-sized
CASSSGTKAPGELFF | TGTGCCAGCAGTTCCGGGACAAAGGCCCCCGGGGAGCTGTTTTTT | TRBV2 | - | TRBJ2-2 | medium-sized
CASRLSPGQGFYEQYF | TGTGCCAGCAGATTATCTCCGGGACAGGGCTTCTACGAGCAGTACTTC | TRBV28 | TRBD1 | TRBJ2-7 | -
CASSPRQVQPGSGNTIYF | TGTGCCAGCTCACCCCGGCAGGTTCAGCCCGGCTCTGGAAACACCATATATTTT | TRBV18 | - | TRBJ1-3 | medium-sized
CASSPSPGTVNSPLHF | TGTGCCAGCTCACCGAGCCCAGGGACAGTTAATTCACCCCTCCACTTT | TRBV18 | TRBD1 | TRBJ1-6 | -
CAISGGAANYGYTF | TGTGCCATCAGTGGGGGGGCAGCTAACTATGGCTACACCTTC | TRBV10-3 | - | TRBJ1-2 | few